The subject of this entry is one T cell receptor beta chain. The data derive from a study of blood T cells in healthy people across ages. A sample-barcoded 5' primer and a J-beta primer mix were used in a second PCR of roughly 6 to 11 cycles. TCRdb fed the 5' RACE reads into MiXCR, producing one record per CDR3 protein. Of roughly 800,000 distinct CDR3 sequences listed, approximately 25% are singletons. The CDR3 length is 14 residues. The V gene lost 0 bases and the J gene lost 9 bases, with 15 bases spanning the gap. The V gene's germline CDR1 is MGHRA and CDR2 YSYEKL. The same data also contributed to another study, on T cells of mothers and their children. As that report states: Nine systemically healthy Caucasian donors: three mothers, six children. In the second PCR, M1S primer introduced barcodes and 2-4 random bases.

The chain recombines TRBV4-1 with TRBJ2-7; either TRBD1 or TRBD2 may supply D (5 bases each). This TCR came from a boy between 10 and 17 years old in good health. Sequenced sample: blood. DNA for the CDR3: TGCGCCAGCAGCCAAGATGAAGGGGCGGGCGTGCAGTACTTC. Amino acid sequence: CASSQDEGAGVQYF.